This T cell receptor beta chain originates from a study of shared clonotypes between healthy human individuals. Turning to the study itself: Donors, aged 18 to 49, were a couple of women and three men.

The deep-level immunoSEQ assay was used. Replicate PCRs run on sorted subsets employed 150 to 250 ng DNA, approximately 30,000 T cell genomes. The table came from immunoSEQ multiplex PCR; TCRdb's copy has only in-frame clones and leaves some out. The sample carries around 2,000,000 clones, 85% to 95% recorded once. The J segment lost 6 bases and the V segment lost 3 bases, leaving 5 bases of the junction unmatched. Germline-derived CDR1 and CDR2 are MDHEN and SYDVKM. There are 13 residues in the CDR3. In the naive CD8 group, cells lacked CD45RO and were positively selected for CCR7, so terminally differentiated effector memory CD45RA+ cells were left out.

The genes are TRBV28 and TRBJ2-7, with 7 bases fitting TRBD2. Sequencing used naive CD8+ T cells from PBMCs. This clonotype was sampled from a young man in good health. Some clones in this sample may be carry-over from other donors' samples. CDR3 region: CASSLLAAGEQYF. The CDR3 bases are TGTGCCAGCAGTTTGCTAGCGGCGGGCGAGCAGTACTTC.